One T cell receptor (beta chain) is described in this entry. The source of the sample is a study of blood T cell repertoires in COVID-19. About the research overall: The origin of the acute and convalescent COVID-19 samples was the United States, Italy and Spain. In each case, the material was cDNA or gDNA derived from T cells, B-cell-depleted T cells, or PBMCs.

The repertoire was sequenced with immunoSEQ multiplex PCR; TCRdb's copy has only in-frame clones and lacks some. The sample comprises 320,000 or so clones, 85% of which are singletons, and 1.5% to 2% rests with the top ten. Participants were aged about 18 to 90 years from around 25 US areas. Those designated as exposed participants met a COVID-19 case within 2 weeks before study entry. Germline V gene sequence: CDR1 MGHRA, CDR2 YSYEKL. CDR3 size: 13 residues. V lost 0 bases and J lost 4, with 7 bases in between. The clonotype was recovered from a woman aged 25-40 years who had been exposed to COVID-19. What was sequenced was PBMCs or T cells enriched from blood (not recorded which). The genes are TRBV4-1 and TRBJ2-7; D unclear. The CDR3 protein is CASSQDPIYEQYF. CDR3 nucleotide sequence: TGCGCCAGCAGCCAAGATCCTATTTACGAGCAGTACTTC.